This TCR beta chain was recovered during a study of Tregs in tolerant kidney transplant recipients. Study background: Recipients received nonmyeloablative bone marrow transplants from related graft donors, with transient mixed chimerism.

TCRdb keeps only in-frame clones here, not all; method: immunoSEQ multiplex PCR. The sample yields around 85,000 clones, about 91% seen once. Concerning this clone itself: Its specificity is not known.

Whole-study results and caveats: Antigen-driven expansion was suggested because donor-specific Tregs expanded more than all Tregs in tolerant patients.

CD4+CD25+CD127- Tregs, CD4+CD25- non-Tregs, CD4 and CD8 cells were sorted. Thawed PBMCs were rested overnight at 37°C with 200 to 250 IU/ml IL-2 before regulatory T cell sorting. Sequencing used Tregs from blood, obtained before the transplant. The TCR comes from a human donor who received a combined kidney and bone marrow transplant.

The CDR3 loop reads CAGDLTNYEQYF. For the CDR3, the DNA is TGTGCCGGAGACCTGACAAACTACGAGCAGTACTTC. This chain links TRBV30 with TRBJ2-7; no clear D. Between the trimmed V and J ends, which lost 8 bases and 3 bases, there was a span of 14 bases. The germline V gene encodes CDR1 GTSNPN and CDR2 SVGIG (reference sequence). The CDR3 loop spans 12 amino acids.